This T cell receptor beta chain comes out of a study of blood T cell repertoires in COVID-19. Across the whole study: Acute-phase and convalescent COVID-19 samples originated in the United States, Italy and Spain. PBMCs, B-cell-depleted T cells, or T cells were the source of the cDNA or gDNA that made up the material.

Authors' analysis steps: Scientists estimated how many nucleated cells there were by amplifying reference gene primers. Here immunoSEQ multiplex PCR was the method, and the copy in TCRdb shows in-frame clones only, minus some. V, J and clone size were drawn from that table, and D and trimming were deduced from the DNA. The sample includes about 380,000 clones, around 90% of them seen just once. This CDR3 spans 15 amino acids. V shed 0 bases and J shed 4 bases, with 12 bases lying between them. This sequence was found in a man aged 18 to 30 with active or convalescent COVID-19. The rearrangement uses TRBV23-1 and TRBJ1-2, with D possibly TRBD1 on 6 matching bases. TRBV23-1 is identified as an open reading frame with a role that is uncertain. Specimen: peripheral blood. The CDR3 here is CASSQSPGVGYGYTF. CDR3 bases: TGCGCCAGCAGTCAATCGCCAGGGGTCGGCTATGGCTACACCTTC.